Listed below are T cell receptor beta chains from one sample, sequenced in a study of Graves' ophthalmopathy and Graves' hyperthyroidism. Each CDR3 protein gets one entry after TCRdb re-called the multiplex PCR reads with MiXCR. The sample includes 240,000 or so distinct CDR3 sequences, around 50% of them seen just once. The source material was peripheral blood. The receptors stem from an adult man with Graves' ophthalmopathy. Both conserved end residues are part of each CDR3. D genes are given only for firm matches. For some rows the clone size is stated as once, few or many, or as a class when expanded; others skip it.

clone_size d_call j_call cdr3_length v_call cdr3_nt cdr3_aa
once TRBD2 TRBJ2-2 16 TRBV12-3/TRBV12-4 TGTGCCAGCAGTAACGCTCCGGGACTAAACACCGGGGAGCTGTTTTTT CASSNAPGLNTGELFF
NA NA TRBJ2-5 13 TRBV7-9 TGTGCCAGTAGAACAGAAGACCAAGAGACCCAGTACTTC CASRTEDQETQYF
few TRBD1 TRBJ1-1 12 TRBV2 TGTGCCAGCAGTCTGATGGACAGGGAAGCTTTCTTT CASSLMDREAFF
NA NA TRBJ2-2 15 TRBV29-1 TGCAGCGTTCAGGATGGGGGGCCGAACACCGGGGAGCTGTTTTTT CSVQDGGPNTGELFF
NA TRBD1 TRBJ2-7 15 TRBV6-5 TGTGCCAGCAGTTACAGGGACAGTGACCCCTACGAGCAGTACTTC CASSYRDSDPYEQYF
few TRBD2 TRBJ2-5 21 TRBV24-1 TGTGCCACCAGTCCTGCCCCTGGGGTGGGACTAGCGGGCCTAAACCAAGAGACCCAGTACTTC CATSPAPGVGLAGLNQETQYF
NA NA TRBJ1-2 13 TRBV7-2 TGTGCCAGCAGCCTAGAACGAGTCTATGGCTACACCTTC CASSLERVYGYTF
once TRBD1 TRBJ2-7 14 TRBV20-1 TGCAGTGCGCCCGAGGGGACAGGGAACTACGAGCAGTACTTC CSAPEGTGNYEQYF
NA NA TRBJ1-5 16 TRBV7-3 TGTGCCAGCAGCTTGGGGTGGAGGAATCGGAATCAGCCCCAGCATTTT CASSLGWRNRNQPQHF
NA NA TRBJ1-1 13 TRBV6-6 TGTGCCAGCAGCCCCGGGACCCTCACTGAAGCTTTCTTT CASSPGTLTEAFF
NA NA TRBJ2-7 15 TRBV9 TGTGCCAGCAGCGTAACCCCCCAGGGGATCTACGAGCAGTACTTC CASSVTPQGIYEQYF
NA NA TRBJ2-7 14 TRBV10-3 TGTGCCATCATGGTCGGGGGTTCCTACAATGAGCAGTACTTC CAIMVGGSYNEQYF
many NA TRBJ1-2 11 TRBV7-9 TGTGCCAGCAGCTCTAGGACTGACTACACCTTC CASSSRTDYTF
few TRBD2 TRBJ2-5 21 TRBV7-9 TGTGCCAGCAGCTTAGGGACTTTAGCGGGAGGGCCTTCCTTCCAACAAGAGACCCAGTACTTC CASSLGTLAGGPSFQQETQYF
NA TRBD1 TRBJ1-1 15 TRBV10-3 TGTGCCATCAGCCCGACAGGGGGCGAAGGCTCTGAAGCTTTCTTT CAISPTGGEGSEAFF
NA TRBD1 TRBJ1-2 13 TRBV24-1 TGTGCCACCAGAGGGACAGGGGGCTATGGCTACACCTTC CATRGTGGYGYTF
few NA TRBJ1-2 12 TRBV9 TGTGCCAGCAGGGGGGGGGCACATGGCTACACCTTC CASRGGAHGYTF
NA TRBD1 TRBJ2-7 14 TRBV2 TGTGCCAGCACTCTTTCGGGACAGGGCTACGAGCAGTACTTC CASTLSGQGYEQYF
NA TRBD2 TRBJ2-6 20 TRBV24-1 TGTGCCACCAGTGGGATTGTCGGGACTAGCGGTTCCTCTGGGGCCAACGTCCTGACTTTC CATSGIVGTSGSSGANVLTF
NA NA TRBJ2-7 15 TRBV7-9 TGTGCCAGCAGCCCACTTGAGACAATCTCCTACGAGCAGTACTTC CASSPLETISYEQYF
many NA TRBJ2-7 14 TRBV24-1 TGTGCCACCAGCCCCAACGGAGAGACCTACGAGCAGTACTTC CATSPNGETYEQYF
few TRBD1 TRBJ1-6 17 TRBV19 TGTGCCAGTAGTCCCGCACCTACCAGGGGGCCTAATTCACCCCTCCACTTT CASSPAPTRGPNSPLHF
NA NA TRBJ1-6 14 TRBV2 TGTGCCAGCAGTGAATTGGGCAATAATTCACCCCTCCACTTT CASSELGNNSPLHF
few NA TRBJ1-2 12 TRBV2 TGTGCCAGCATTATCGACACCTATGGCTACACCTTC CASIIDTYGYTF
few TRBD1 TRBJ2-7 14 TRBV9 TGTGCCAGCAGCGTGTGGACAGGGGGAGACGAGCAGTACTTC CASSVWTGGDEQYF
few NA TRBJ1-2 17 TRBV10-2 TGCGCCAGCAGTGAGTCGGCCCGGGGGGGCGCGGGAGGAGGCTACACCTTC CASSESARGGAGGGYTF
NA NA TRBJ1-2 12 TRBV20-1 TGCAGTGCTAGTTTGGCCCCCAACGGCTACACCTTC CSASLAPNGYTF
NA NA TRBJ1-3 16 TRBV12-3/TRBV12-4 TGTGCCAGCAGTTTAAGGGGCTCCCAATCCGGAAACACCATATATTTT CASSLRGSQSGNTIYF
few TRBD1 TRBJ2-2 17 TRBV24-1 TGTGCCACCAGTGATCCTGAAGACAGGGGGAACACCGGGGAGCTGTTTTTT CATSDPEDRGNTGELFF
NA TRBD2 TRBJ2-2 16 TRBV29-1 TGCAGCGTTCAGTTGGGGGACTACGCGAACACCGGGGAGCTGTTTTTT CSVQLGDYANTGELFF
NA TRBD1 TRBJ2-2 16 TRBV9 TGTGCCAGCAGCCAATTGGCAGGGGGGAACACCGGGGAGCTGTTTTTT CASSQLAGGNTGELFF
NA NA TRBJ1-1 13 TRBV6-1 TGTGCCAGCAGTGGGCAGAGCCTCACTGAAGCTTTCTTT CASSGQSLTEAFF
NA TRBD1 TRBJ1-3 16 TRBV10-2 TGCGCCAGCCGAGGACAGGGAGGGAACTCTGGAAACACCATATATTTT CASRGQGGNSGNTIYF
few NA TRBJ2-7 15 TRBV7-2 TGTGCCAGCACCCAGGGGGGACAGCGTACCTACGAGCAGTACTTC CASTQGGQRTYEQYF
NA NA TRBJ2-7 11 TRBV7-3 TGTGCCAGCAGGGACTGGGTGGAGCAGTACTTC CASRDWVEQYF